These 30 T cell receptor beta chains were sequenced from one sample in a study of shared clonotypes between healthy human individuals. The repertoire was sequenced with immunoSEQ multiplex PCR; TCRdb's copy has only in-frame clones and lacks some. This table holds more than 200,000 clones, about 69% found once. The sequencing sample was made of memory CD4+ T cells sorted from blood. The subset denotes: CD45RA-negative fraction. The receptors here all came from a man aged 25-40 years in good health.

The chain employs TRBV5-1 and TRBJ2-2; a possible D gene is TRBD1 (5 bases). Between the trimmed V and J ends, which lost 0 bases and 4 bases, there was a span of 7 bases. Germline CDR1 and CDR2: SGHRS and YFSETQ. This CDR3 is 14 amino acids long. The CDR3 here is CASSLGQLTGELFF. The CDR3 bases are TGCGCCAGCAGCTTGGGACAGCTCACCGGGGAGCTGTTTTTT. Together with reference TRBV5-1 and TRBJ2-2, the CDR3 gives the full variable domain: KAGVTQTPRYLIKTRGQQVTLSCSPISGHRSVSWYQQTPGQGLQFLFEYFSETQRNKGNFPGRFSGRQFSNSRSEMNVSTLELGDSALYLCASSLGQLTGELFFGEGSRLTVL.

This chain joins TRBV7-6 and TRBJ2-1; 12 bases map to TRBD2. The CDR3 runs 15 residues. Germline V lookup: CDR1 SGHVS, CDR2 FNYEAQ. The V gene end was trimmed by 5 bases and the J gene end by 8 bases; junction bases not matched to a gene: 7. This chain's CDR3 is CASSLALAGGDEQFF. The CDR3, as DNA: TGTGCCAGCAGCCTGGCGCTAGCGGGAGGGGATGAGCAGTTCTTC.

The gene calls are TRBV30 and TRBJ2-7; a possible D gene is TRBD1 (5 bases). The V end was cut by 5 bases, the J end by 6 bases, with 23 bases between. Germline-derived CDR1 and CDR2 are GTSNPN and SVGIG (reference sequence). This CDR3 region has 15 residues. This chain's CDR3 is CAWLRQFTPSGEQYF. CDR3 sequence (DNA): TGTGCCTGGCTGAGACAGTTTACCCCCTCGGGCGAGCAGTACTTC.

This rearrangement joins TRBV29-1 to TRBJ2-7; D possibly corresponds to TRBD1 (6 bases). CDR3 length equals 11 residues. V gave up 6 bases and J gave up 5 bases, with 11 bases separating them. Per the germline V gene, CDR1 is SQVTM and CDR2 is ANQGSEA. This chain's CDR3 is CSVRTDDEQYF. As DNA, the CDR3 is TGCAGCGTCAGGACAGACGACGAGCAGTACTTC.

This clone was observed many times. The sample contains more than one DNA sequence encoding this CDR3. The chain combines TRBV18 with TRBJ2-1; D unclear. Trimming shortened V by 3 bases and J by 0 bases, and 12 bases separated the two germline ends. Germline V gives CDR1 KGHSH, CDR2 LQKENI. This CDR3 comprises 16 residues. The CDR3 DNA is TGTGCCAGCTCACCCTCTCGCGGAAGCTCCTACAATGAGCAGTTCTTC. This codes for CASSPSRGSSYNEQFF.

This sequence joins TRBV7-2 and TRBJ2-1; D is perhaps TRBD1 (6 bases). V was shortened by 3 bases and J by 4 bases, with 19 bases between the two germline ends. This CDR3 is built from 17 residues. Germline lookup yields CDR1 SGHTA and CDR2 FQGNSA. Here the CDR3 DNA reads TGTGCCAGCAGCTTTCCTGACCAGGGTACAGGGTACAATGAGCAGTTCTTC. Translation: CASSFPDQGTGYNEQFF.

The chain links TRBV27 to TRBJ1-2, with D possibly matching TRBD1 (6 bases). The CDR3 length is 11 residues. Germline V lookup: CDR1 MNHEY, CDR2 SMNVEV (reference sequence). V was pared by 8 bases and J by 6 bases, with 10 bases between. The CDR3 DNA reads TGTGCCAGCGGATACAGGGATGGCTACACCTTC. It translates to CASGYRDGYTF.

CDR3: CATSRGGGSVNEQFF. The CDR3, as DNA: TGTGCCACCAGCAGAGGGGGGGGATCTGTTAATGAGCAGTTCTTC. V is TRBV15 and J is TRBJ2-1; 7 nucleotides match TRBD2. The CDR3 runs 15 residues. The V gene end was trimmed by 1 base and the J gene end by 7 bases; junction bases not matched to a gene: 7. CDR1 and CDR2 from the germline V gene are LNHNV and YYDKDF (reference sequence).

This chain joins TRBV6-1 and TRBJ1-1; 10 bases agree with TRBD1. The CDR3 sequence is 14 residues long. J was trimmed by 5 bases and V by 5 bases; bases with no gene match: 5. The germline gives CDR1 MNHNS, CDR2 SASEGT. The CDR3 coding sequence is TGTGCCAGCAGTCGACAGGGGGCGAGGACTGAAGCTTTCTTT. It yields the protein CASSRQGARTEAFF.

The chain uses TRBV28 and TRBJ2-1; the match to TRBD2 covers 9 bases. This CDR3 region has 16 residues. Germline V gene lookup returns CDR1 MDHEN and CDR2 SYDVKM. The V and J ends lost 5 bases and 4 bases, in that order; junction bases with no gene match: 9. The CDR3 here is CASSPQLAGKYNEQFF. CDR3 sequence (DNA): TGTGCCAGCAGTCCACAGCTAGCGGGAAAGTACAATGAGCAGTTCTTC.

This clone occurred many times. The CDR3, as DNA: TGTGCCACCTCCGGGACAGGGGTCTACGAGCAGTACTTC. Amino acids: CATSGTGVYEQYF. The chain carries TRBV2 and TRBJ2-7, with 10 bases matching TRBD1. In germline, CDR1 is SNHLY, CDR2 FYNNEI. After removal of 10 bases from V and 3 bases from J, the junction contained 6 bases not matched to a gene. The CDR3 loop spans 13 amino acids.

Written as DNA, the CDR3 is TGTGCCAGCAGTTTACTCAGGGTCATTCAGCCCCAGCATTTT. Its protein product is CASSLLRVIQPQHF. The chain links TRBV6-1 to TRBJ1-5; a possible D gene is TRBD1 (5 bases). Germline V gene data show CDR1 as MNHNS and CDR2 as SASEGT. Trimming removed 5 bases from V and 6 bases from J, with 14 bases in between. This CDR3 is built from 14 residues.

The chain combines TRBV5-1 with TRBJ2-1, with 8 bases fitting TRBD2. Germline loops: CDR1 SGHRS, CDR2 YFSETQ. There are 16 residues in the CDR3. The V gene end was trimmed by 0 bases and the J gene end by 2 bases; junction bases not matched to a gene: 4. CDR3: CASSLEGLGTYNEQFF. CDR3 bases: TGCGCCAGCAGCTTGGAGGGACTAGGAACCTACAATGAGCAGTTCTTC.

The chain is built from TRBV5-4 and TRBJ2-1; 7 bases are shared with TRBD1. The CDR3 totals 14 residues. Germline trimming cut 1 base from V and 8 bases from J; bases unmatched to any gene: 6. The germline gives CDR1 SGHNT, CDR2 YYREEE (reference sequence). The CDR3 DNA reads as TGTGCCAGCAGCTTGAGGACAGGAGAGGATGAGCAGTTCTTC. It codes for CASSLRTGEDEQFF.

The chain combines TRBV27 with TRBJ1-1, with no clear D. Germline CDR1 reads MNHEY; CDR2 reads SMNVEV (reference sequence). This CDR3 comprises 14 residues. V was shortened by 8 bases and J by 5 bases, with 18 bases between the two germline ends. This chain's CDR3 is CASQEYRARTEAFF. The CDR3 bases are TGTGCCAGCCAAGAATATCGGGCCAGAACTGAAGCTTTCTTT.

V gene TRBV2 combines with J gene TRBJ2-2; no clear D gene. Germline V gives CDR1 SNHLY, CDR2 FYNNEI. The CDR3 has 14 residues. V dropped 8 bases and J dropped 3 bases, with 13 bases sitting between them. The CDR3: CASFFTAYTGELFF. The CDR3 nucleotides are TGTGCCAGCTTTTTCACAGCCTACACCGGGGAGCTGTTTTTT.

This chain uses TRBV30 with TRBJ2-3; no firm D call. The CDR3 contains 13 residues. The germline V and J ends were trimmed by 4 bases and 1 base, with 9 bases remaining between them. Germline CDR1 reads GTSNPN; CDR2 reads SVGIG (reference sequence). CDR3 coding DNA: TGTGCCTGGACGTACCCCGGCACAGATACGCAGTATTTT. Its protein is CAWTYPGTDTQYF. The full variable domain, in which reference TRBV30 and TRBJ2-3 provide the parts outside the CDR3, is SQTIHQWPATLVQPVGSPLSLECTVEGTSNPNLYWYRQAAGRGLQLLFYSVGIGQISSEVPQNLSASRPQDRQFILSSKKLLLSDSGFYLCAWTYPGTDTQYFGPGTRLTVL.

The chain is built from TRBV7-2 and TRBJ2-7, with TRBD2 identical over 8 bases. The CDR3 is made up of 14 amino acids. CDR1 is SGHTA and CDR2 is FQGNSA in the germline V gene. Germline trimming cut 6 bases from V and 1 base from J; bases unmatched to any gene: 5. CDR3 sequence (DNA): TGTGCCAGCAGACCGGGAGGGCCTTCCTACGAGCAGTACTTC. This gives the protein CASRPGGPSYEQYF.

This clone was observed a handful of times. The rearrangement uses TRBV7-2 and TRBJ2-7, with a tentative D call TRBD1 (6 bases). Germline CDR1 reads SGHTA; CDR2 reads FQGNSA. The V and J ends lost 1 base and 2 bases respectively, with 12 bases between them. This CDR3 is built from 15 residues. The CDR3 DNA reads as TGTGCCAGCAGCTTAGTGGGGGCGCCTACCTACGAGCAGTACTTC. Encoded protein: CASSLVGAPTYEQYF.

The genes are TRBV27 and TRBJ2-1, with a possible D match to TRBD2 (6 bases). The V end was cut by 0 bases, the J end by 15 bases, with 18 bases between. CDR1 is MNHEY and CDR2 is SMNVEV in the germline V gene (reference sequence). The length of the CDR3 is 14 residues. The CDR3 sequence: CASSLSRGVKSLFF. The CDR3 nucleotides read TGTGCCAGCAGTTTATCGCGGGGAGTGAAATCACTGTTCTTC.

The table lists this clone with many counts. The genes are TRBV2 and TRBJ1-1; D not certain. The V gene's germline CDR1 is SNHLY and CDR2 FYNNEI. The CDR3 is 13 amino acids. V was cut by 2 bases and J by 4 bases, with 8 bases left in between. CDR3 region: CASSEWVGTEAFF. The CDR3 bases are TGTGCCAGCAGTGAATGGGTAGGCACTGAAGCTTTCTTT.

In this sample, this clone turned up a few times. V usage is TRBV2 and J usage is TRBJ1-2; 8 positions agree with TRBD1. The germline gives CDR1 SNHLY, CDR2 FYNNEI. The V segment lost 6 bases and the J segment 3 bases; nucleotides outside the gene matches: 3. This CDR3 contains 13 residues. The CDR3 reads CASRDRDYYGYTF. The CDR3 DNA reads TGTGCCAGCAGGGACAGGGATTACTATGGCTACACCTTC.

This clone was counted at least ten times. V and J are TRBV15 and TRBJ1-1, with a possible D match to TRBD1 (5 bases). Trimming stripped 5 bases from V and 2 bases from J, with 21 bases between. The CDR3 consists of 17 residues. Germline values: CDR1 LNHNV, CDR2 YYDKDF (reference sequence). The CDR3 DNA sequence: TGTGCCACCAGCCCGAGACGGAGGGGCTCGGCAAACACTGAAGCTTTCTTT. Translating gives CATSPRRRGSANTEAFF.

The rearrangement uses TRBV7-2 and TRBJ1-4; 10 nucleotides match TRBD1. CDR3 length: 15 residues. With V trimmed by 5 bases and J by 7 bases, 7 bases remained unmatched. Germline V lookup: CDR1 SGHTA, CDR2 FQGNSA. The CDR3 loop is CASSEDRGRAEKLFF. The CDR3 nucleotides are TGTGCCAGCAGCGAAGACAGGGGGCGCGCTGAAAAACTGTTTTTT.

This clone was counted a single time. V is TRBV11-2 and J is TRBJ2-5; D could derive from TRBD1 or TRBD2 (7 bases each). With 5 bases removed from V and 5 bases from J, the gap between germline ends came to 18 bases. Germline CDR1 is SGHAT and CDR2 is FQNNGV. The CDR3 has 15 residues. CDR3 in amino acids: CASSNVSGGGETQYF. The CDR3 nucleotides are TGTGCCAGCAGCAACGTCTCAGGGGGAGGGGAGACCCAGTACTTC.

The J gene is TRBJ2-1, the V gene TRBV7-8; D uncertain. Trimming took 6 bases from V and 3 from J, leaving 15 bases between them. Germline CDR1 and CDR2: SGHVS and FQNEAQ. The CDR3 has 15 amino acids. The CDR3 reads CASRKSRALYNEQFF. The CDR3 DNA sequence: TGTGCCAGCAGGAAGAGCCGAGCCCTCTACAATGAGCAGTTCTTC.

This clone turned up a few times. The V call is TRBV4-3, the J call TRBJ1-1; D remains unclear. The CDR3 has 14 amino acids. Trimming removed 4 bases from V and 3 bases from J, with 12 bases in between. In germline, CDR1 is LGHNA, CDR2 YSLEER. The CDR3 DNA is TGCGCCAGCAGCCCACAGAACCCGGACACTGAAGCTTTCTTT. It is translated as CASSPQNPDTEAFF.

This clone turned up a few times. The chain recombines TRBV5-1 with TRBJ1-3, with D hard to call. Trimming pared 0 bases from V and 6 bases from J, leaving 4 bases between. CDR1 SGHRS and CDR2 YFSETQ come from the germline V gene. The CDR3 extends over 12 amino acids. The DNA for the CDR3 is TGCGCCAGCAGCTTGGGGGAAAACACCATATATTTT. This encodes CASSLGENTIYF.

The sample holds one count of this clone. The CDR3 DNA is TGTGCCAGCAGCTTAGGGCACGGGGTCGGGACTGAAGCTTTCTTT. Amino acids: CASSLGHGVGTEAFF. The chain links TRBV11-2 to TRBJ1-1; D call uncertain. Per germline, CDR1 SGHAT and CDR2 FQNNGV. The CDR3 has 15 residues. V dropped 1 base and J dropped 5 bases, with 14 bases sitting between them.

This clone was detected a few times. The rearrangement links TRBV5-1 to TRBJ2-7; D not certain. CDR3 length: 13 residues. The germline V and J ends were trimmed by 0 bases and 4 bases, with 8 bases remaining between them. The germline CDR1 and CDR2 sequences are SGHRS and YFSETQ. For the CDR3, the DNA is TGCGCCAGCAGCTTGGACGGTCAATACGAGCAGTACTTC. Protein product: CASSLDGQYEQYF. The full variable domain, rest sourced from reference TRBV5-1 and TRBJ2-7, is KAGVTQTPRYLIKTRGQQVTLSCSPISGHRSVSWYQQTPGQGLQFLFEYFSETQRNKGNFPGRFSGRQFSNSRSEMNVSTLELGDSALYLCASSLDGQYEQYFGPGTRLTVT.